The clone carrying this T cell receptor beta chain was seen at least ten times. This entry comes from a study of neurological immune-mediated disorders. The time point was: longitudinal time-point 1 (baseline). V was clipped by 3 bases and J by 3 bases; unmatched bases: 8. CDR1 is MDHEN, CDR2 SYDVKM, per germline. This CDR3 has 17 residues. The cDNA was generated by 5'RACE with 10-nucleotide random UMIs. TCRdb itself ran the 5' RACE reads through MiXCR, one entry per CDR3 protein. The table records tens of thousands of distinct CDR3 sequences, about 13% of them present only once. The specimen was PBMCs. The source of this sequence is a female donor with HTLV-1-associated myelopathy (HAM/TSP). The rearrangement uses TRBV28 and TRBJ2-6; 7 bases map to TRBD1. DNA of the CDR3: TGTGCCAGCAGTTTCCGACAGGGTTTCCTTGGGGCCAACGTCCTGACTTTC. Encoded protein: CASSFRQGFLGANVLTF.